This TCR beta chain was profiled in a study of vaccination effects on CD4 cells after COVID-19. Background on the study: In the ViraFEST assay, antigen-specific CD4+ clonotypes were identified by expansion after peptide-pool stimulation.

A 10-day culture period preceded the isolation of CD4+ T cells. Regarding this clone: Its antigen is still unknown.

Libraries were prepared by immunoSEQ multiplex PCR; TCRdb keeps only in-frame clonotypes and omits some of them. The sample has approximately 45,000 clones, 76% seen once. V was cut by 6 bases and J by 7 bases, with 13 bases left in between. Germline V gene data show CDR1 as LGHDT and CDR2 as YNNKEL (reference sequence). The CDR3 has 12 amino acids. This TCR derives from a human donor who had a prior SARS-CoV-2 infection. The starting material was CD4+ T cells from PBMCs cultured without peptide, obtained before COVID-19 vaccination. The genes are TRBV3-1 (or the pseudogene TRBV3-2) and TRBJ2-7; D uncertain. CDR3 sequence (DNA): TGTGCCAGCAGACAGAAACTGTGGGAGCAGTACTTC. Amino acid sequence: CASRQKLWEQYF.